These T cell receptor beta chains were read from a single sample in a study of CD8 T cells in ankylosing spondylitis. TCRdb re-called the 5' RACE reads with MiXCR, one entry per CDR3 protein. The sample holds around 430,000 distinct CDR3 sequences; about 15% are singletons and the top ten take just over 1%. The sequenced sample consisted of blood, either unsorted or a sorted T cell fraction (not recorded which). These receptors were taken from a male donor with ankylosing spondylitis. Each CDR3 is given with its conserved first and last residue. A D gene is named only where the DNA matches it firmly. For some rows the clone size is stated as once, few or many, or as a class when expanded; others skip it.

.,TRBJ1-5,TRBV20-1,many,TGCAGTGCTAGAGATCCTAAGGGCCAGGGTACTAACAATCAGCCCCAGCATTTT,CSARDPKGQGTNNQPQHF
.,TRBJ1-2,TRBV6-1,few,TGTGCCAGCAGTGAATTGGTGGGGGCAGTTTATGGCTACACCTTC,CASSELVGAVYGYTF
TRBD1,TRBJ2-7,TRBV28,.,TGTGCCAGCAGTTCCCTACGGGGACAGGAAAACTTC,CASSSLRGQENF
.,TRBJ2-6,TRBV24-1,few,TGTGCCACCAGTGATACGGGCTCCGGGGCCAACGTCCTGACTTTC,CATSDTGSGANVLTF
.,TRBJ2-7,TRBV5-6,many,TGTGCCAGCTCCGGTAATACCCCCTACGAGCAGTACTTC,CASSGNTPYEQYF
.,TRBJ1-2,TRBV3-1,.,TGTGCCAGCAGCCAGTACCGGAACAGCTACACCTTC,CASSQYRNSYTF
.,TRBJ2-3,TRBV3-1,few,TGTGCCAGCAGCGTAACCCCGGATATCACAGATACGCAGTATTTT,CASSVTPDITDTQYF
.,TRBJ2-5,TRBV9,few,TGTGCCAGCAGCGTAGGAGATCGACTGACCCAAGGGTCCCAGTACTTC,CASSVGDRLTQGSQYF
TRBD1,TRBJ1-5,TRBV11-2,few,TGTGCCAGCAGCCCTACGACAGGGACTAATCAGCCCCAGCATTTT,CASSPTTGTNQPQHF
.,TRBJ1-5,TRBV6-2/TRBV6-3,.,TGTGCCAGCAGTTACAGTTTTAGCAATCAGCCCCAGCATTTT,CASSYSFSNQPQHF
.,TRBJ1-1,TRBV11-2,few,TGTGCCAGCACCCCGAGGACGGGTCCAACTTTCTTT,CASTPRTGPTFF
.,TRBJ1-5,TRBV24-1,many,TGTGCCACCAGTGAGAACAATCAGCCCCAGCATTTT,CATSENNQPQHF
TRBD1,TRBJ2-1,TRBV5-1,many,TGCGCCAGCAGCGCTACGACAGGGTTAGGCAATGAGCAGTTCTTC,CASSATTGLGNEQFF
TRBD2,TRBJ2-7,TRBV18,.,TGTGCCAGCTCACCACCGGGACTAGCGGCCTACGAGCAGTACTTC,CASSPPGLAAYEQYF
.,TRBJ2-7,TRBV4-1,few,TGCGCCAGCAGCTCCCCGGGTACAGGGAGGTACGAGCAGTACTTC,CASSSPGTGRYEQYF
.,TRBJ1-1,TRBV15,.,TGTGCCACCAGCAGACTACCTAGAAGTAACACTGAAGCTTTCTTT,CATSRLPRSNTEAFF
.,TRBJ2-7,TRBV12-3/TRBV12-4,.,TGTGCCAGCAGTTTCGGGTTGAAGGCCTACGAGCAGTACTTC,CASSFGLKAYEQYF
.,TRBJ2-7,TRBV10-3,.,TGTGCCGCCAAATCGACAGGCTCCTGGGGCGAGCAGTACTTC,CAAKSTGSWGEQYF
TRBD1,TRBJ2-2,TRBV20-1,.,TGCAGTGCCAGACAGGGGGGGAACACCGGGGAGCTGTTTTTT,CSARQGGNTGELFF
.,TRBJ1-1,TRBV29-1,once,TGCAGCGTCGGGACTCTAATGAACACTGAAGCTTTCTTT,CSVGTLMNTEAFF
.,TRBJ2-1,TRBV9,many,TGTGCCAGCAGCGTAAGTGGCGGGACCAGCTCCTACAATGAGCAGTTCTTC,CASSVSGGTSSYNEQFF
TRBD1,TRBJ2-2,TRBV12-3/TRBV12-4,many,TGTGCCAGCAGTAGACAGGGGGCGAACACCGGGGAGCTGTTTTTT,CASSRQGANTGELFF
TRBD2,TRBJ2-3,TRBV29-1,.,TGCAGCTCCCGGGGAGGGACCTTTGAGGGCACAGATACGCAGTATTTT,CSSRGGTFEGTDTQYF
.,TRBJ1-1,TRBV14,.,TGTGCCAGCAGCCCCTCCCGTGGGGGGATGGCTGAAGCTTTCTTT,CASSPSRGGMAEAFF
.,TRBJ2-3,TRBV28,.,TGTGCCAGCAGTTCCTCCCACAGGGTCAATTCGCAGTATTTT,CASSSSHRVNSQYF
.,TRBJ2-7,TRBV28,.,TGTGCCAGCAGTTTTGAGCGCCTCTCCAGCTCCTACGAGCAGTACTTC,CASSFERLSSSYEQYF
.,TRBJ2-6,TRBV6-2/TRBV6-3,.,TGTGCCAGCAGTTACGATAGGTATGGGGCCAACGTCCTGACTTTC,CASSYDRYGANVLTF
.,TRBJ2-2,TRBV5-1,many,TGCGCCAGCAGCGTTGGCAAGGGAGCCGGGGAGCTGTTTTTT,CASSVGKGAGELFF
.,TRBJ2-2,TRBV6-5,.,TGTGCCAGCAGTTATCGGGGACACACCGGGGAGCTGTTTTTT,CASSYRGHTGELFF